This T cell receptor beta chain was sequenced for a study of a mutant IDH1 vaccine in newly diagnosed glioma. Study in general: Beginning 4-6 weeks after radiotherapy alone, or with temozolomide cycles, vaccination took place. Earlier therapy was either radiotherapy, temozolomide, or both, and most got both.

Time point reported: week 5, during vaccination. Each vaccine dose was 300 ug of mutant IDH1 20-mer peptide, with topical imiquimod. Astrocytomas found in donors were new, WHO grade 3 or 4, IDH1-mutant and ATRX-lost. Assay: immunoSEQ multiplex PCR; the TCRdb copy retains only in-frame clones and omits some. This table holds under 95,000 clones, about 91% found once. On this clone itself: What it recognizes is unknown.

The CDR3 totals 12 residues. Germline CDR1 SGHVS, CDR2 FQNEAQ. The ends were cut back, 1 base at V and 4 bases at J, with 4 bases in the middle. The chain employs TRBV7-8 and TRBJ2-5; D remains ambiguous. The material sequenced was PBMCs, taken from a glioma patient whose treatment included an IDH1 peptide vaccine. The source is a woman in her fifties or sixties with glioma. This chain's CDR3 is CASSLGRETQYF. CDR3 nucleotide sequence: TGTGCCAGCAGCTTAGGCCGAGAGACCCAGTACTTC. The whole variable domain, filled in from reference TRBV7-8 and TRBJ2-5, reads GAGVSQSPRYKVAKRGQDVALRCDPISGHVSLFWYQQALGQGPEFLTYFQNEAQLDKSGLPSDRFFAERPEGSVSTLKIQRTQQEDSAVYLCASSLGRETQYFGPGTRLLVL.